This T cell receptor beta chain was sequenced in a study of cytomegalovirus exposure and HLA in healthy donors. Study as a whole: HLA-typed donors contributed some 87 million unique TCRs, which were held in an early data release.

Study observations and caveats: In a later analysis, TCR beta V- and J-gene trimming showed a link to a missense DCLRE1C variant. The study listed under 200 cytomegalovirus-associated TCR beta chains.

The donors gave bone marrow, and they were healthy. About this clone itself: Antigen specificity is unknown.

It was with 60 Vbeta and 13 Jbeta primers that the PCR ran. Produced via immunoSEQ multiplex PCR; TCRdb's table is partial and in-frame only. The sample lists 100,000 to 150,000 clones, about 68% occurring once. From germline, CDR1 is SGHAT and CDR2 FQDESV (reference sequence). The V and J ends lost 2 bases and 2 bases, in that order; junction bases with no gene match: 12. CDR3 length equals 19 residues. The receptor's source is a middle-aged man in good health and CMV-seropositive. Source material: PBMCs. The rearrangement links TRBV11-1 to TRBJ2-1; 10 bases match TRBD2. The CDR3 DNA sequence: TGTGCCAGCAGCTTATCTGGGGTATGGACTAGCGGTACCTACAATGAGCAGTTCTTC. This gives the protein CASSLSGVWTSGTYNEQFF.